The next 25 T cell receptor beta chains were all read from a single sample in a study of cytomegalovirus exposure and HLA in healthy donors. Sequencing was performed with immunoSEQ multiplex PCR; in TCRdb, only in-frame clones are kept and a portion is missing. Here the sample spans more than 300,000 clones, 86% being singletons. Sequencing was carried out using PBMCs. The origin of the receptors is a woman in her late teens or twenties in good health and CMV-seronegative.

This clone has only a few counts. V is TRBV5-1 and J is TRBJ2-7; TRBD2 might be the D (6 bases). The V gene's germline CDR1 is SGHRS and CDR2 YFSETQ. The V end was cut by 0 bases, the J end by 6 bases, with 13 bases between. This CDR3 region has 14 residues. For the CDR3, the DNA is TGCGCCAGCAGCTTGGCCCAGGACTACTCCGAGCAGTACTTC. Protein: CASSLAQDYSEQYF.

The chain is built from TRBV10-3 and TRBJ2-3, with TRBD1 as a possible D gene (5 bases). Between the trimmed V and J ends, which lost 6 bases and 3 bases, there was a span of 16 bases. CDR1 and CDR2 from the germline V gene are ENHRY and SYGVKD. This CDR3 comprises 15 residues. CDR3 residues: CAIRQQDQGTDTQYF. CDR3 in DNA: TGTGCCATCAGACAACAGGACCAGGGAACAGATACGCAGTATTTT.

V and J are TRBV2 and TRBJ1-5, with D tentatively TRBD1 (6 bases). Germline V gene sequence: CDR1 SNHLY, CDR2 FYNNEI. V gave up 3 bases and J gave up 1 base, with 10 bases separating them. The CDR3 contains 15 residues. The CDR3 nucleotides are TGTGCCAGCAGTGAGGGGGCAGGGAGCAATCAGCCCCAGCATTTT. It encodes CASSEGAGSNQPQHF. Full variable domain (remainder filled in from reference TRBV2 and TRBJ1-5): EPEVTQTPSHQVTQMGQEVILRCVPISNHLYFYWYRQILGQKVEFLVSFYNNEISEKSEIFDDQFSVERPDGSNFTLKIRSTKLEDSAMYFCASSEGAGSNQPQHFGDGTRLSIL.

The rearrangement joins TRBV4-3 to TRBJ2-7; 12 bases match TRBD2. Per germline, CDR1 LGHNA and CDR2 YSLEER. The ends lost 1 base at V and 3 bases at J; junction bases unmatched: 4. CDR3 size: 16 residues. The CDR3 nucleotides are TGCGCCAGCAGCCAAGGAATGACTAGCGGGAGCTACGAGCAGTACTTC. Encoded protein: CASSQGMTSGSYEQYF.

The chain links TRBV15 to TRBJ2-1, with TRBD2 as a possible D gene (6 bases). This CDR3 is 15 amino acids long. Trimming removed 1 base at V and 5 bases at J, with 12 bases between. Germline-derived CDR1 and CDR2 are LNHNV and YYDKDF (reference sequence). The CDR3 region has the DNA TGTGCCACCAGCAGAGCCATTTGGACTAACAATGAGCAGTTCTTC. It yields the protein CATSRAIWTNNEQFF.

The CDR3 protein is CAITERGADGYTF. Written as DNA, the CDR3 is TGTGCCATCACCGAACGGGGGGCCGATGGCTACACCTTC. The chain carries TRBV10-3 and TRBJ1-2, with D tentatively TRBD1 (6 bases). Trimming cost V 7 bases and J 6 bases, with 15 bases left between them. Germline V gene lookup returns CDR1 ENHRY and CDR2 SYGVKD. CDR3 length equals 13 residues.

The CDR3 reads CASSVRPGTGNTGELFF. Written as DNA, the CDR3 is TGTGCCAGCAGCGTTAGACCCGGGACAGGGAACACCGGGGAGCTGTTTTTT. The chain has TRBV9 and TRBJ2-2; 8 bases agree with TRBD1. V lost 2 bases to trimming and J lost 1 base; unmatched junction nucleotides: 7. CDR3 length: 17 amino acids. From germline, CDR1 is SGDLS and CDR2 YYNGEE.

The V call is TRBV27, the J call TRBJ2-3; D is possibly TRBD2 (6 bases). In germline, CDR1 is MNHEY, CDR2 SMNVEV (reference sequence). This CDR3 comprises 16 residues. V shed 5 bases and J shed 1 base, with 16 bases lying between them. In DNA, the CDR3 is TGTGCCAGCAGTCCCCGCATGGGACTGGGCACAGATACGCAGTATTTT. Protein product: CASSPRMGLGTDTQYF.

V gene TRBV4-1 combines with J gene TRBJ2-7; maybe TRBD2 (5 bases). There are 15 residues in the CDR3. V was trimmed by 0 bases and J by 0 bases, leaving 9 bases between them. Germline CDR1 and CDR2: MGHRA and YSYEKL. DNA of the CDR3: TGCGCCAGCAGCCAAGAGGCTAGCTTCTCCTACGAGCAGTACTTC. It translates to CASSQEASFSYEQYF.

The chain recombines TRBV4-2 with TRBJ2-7; 12 bases are a match to TRBD2. Germline V gene data show CDR1 as LGHNA and CDR2 as YNFKEQ. CDR3 length: 14 residues. The V and J ends lost 8 bases and 1 base, in that order; junction bases with no gene match: 3. CDR3 protein: CASAGLAGSYEQYF. For the CDR3, the DNA is TGTGCCAGCGCGGGACTAGCGGGTTCCTACGAGCAGTACTTC.

This clone has more than one count but fewer than ten. The J gene is TRBJ2-7, the V gene TRBV6-5, with D possibly being TRBD2 (5 bases). V lost 8 bases and J 6 bases, leaving 8 bases between the germline ends. There are 10 residues in the CDR3. The germline CDR1 and CDR2 sequences are MNHEY and SVGAGI. The DNA of the CDR3 is TGTGCCAGCCGGGGTGGCGAGCAGTACTTC. As protein: CASRGGEQYF.

This chain uses TRBV5-1 with TRBJ2-5, with TRBD2 as a possible D gene (6 bases). CDR1 is SGHRS, CDR2 YFSETQ, per germline. The CDR3 spans 16 residues. V was cut by 3 bases and J by 1 base, with 16 bases left in between. As DNA, the CDR3 is TGCGCCAGCAGCTCAGGCGCCACGGGGGTCCAAGAGACCCAGTACTTC. Residues: CASSSGATGVQETQYF.

This rearrangement joins TRBV6-1 to TRBJ1-3, with D perhaps TRBD1 (5 bases). The CDR3 runs to 14 residues. The germline V gene encodes CDR1 MNHNS and CDR2 SASEGT. V lost 8 bases, J lost 2 bases, and 13 bases lay in between. CDR3 in DNA: TGTGCCAGCCTTAAGGGGTTCACTGGAAACACCATATATTTT. It specifies CASLKGFTGNTIYF.

This clone was detected a few times. The gene calls are TRBV7-8 and TRBJ1-2; TRBD1 aligns across 10 bases. The CDR3 runs 15 residues. The germline CDR1 and CDR2 sequences are SGHVS and FQNEAQ. V trimming: 2 bases; J trimming: 6 bases; junction bases outside the gene matches: 6. The CDR3 loop reads CASSLFIGQGDGYTF. The DNA for the CDR3 is TGTGCCAGCAGCTTATTTATTGGACAGGGGGATGGCTACACCTTC.

On this clone: This sample also contains other DNA sequences that code for the same CDR3. The V call is TRBV18, the J call TRBJ1-1; D is possibly TRBD1 (5 bases). V shed 2 bases and J shed 1 base, with 8 bases lying between them. Germline CDR1 reads KGHSH; CDR2 reads LQKENI. The CDR3 length is 14 residues. Here the CDR3 DNA reads TGTGCCAGCTCACCAGGGGGGACGAACACTGAAGCTTTCTTT. The encoded protein is CASSPGGTNTEAFF.

This chain joins TRBV27 and TRBJ2-7; no reliable D call. Germline-derived CDR1 and CDR2 are MNHEY and SMNVEV (reference sequence). V was pared by 6 bases and J by 7 bases, with 19 bases between. This CDR3 is 14 amino acids long. CDR3: CASSHRDPPAEQYF. The CDR3 DNA follows: TGTGCCAGCAGCCACAGAGACCCACCTGCAGAGCAGTACTTC.

CDR3 sequence: CASFRVDYGYTF. The CDR3, as DNA: TGTGCCAGCTTCAGGGTAGACTATGGCTACACCTTC. The genes are TRBV28 and TRBJ1-2; TRBD1 might be the D (5 bases). Between the trimmed V and J ends, which lost 8 bases and 3 bases, there was a span of 10 bases. The CDR3 is 12 amino acids. In germline, CDR1 is MDHEN, CDR2 SYDVKM.

In this sample, this clone turned up a few times. The gene calls are TRBV2 and TRBJ1-2; D is unclear. Trimming stripped 4 bases from V and 4 bases from J, with 7 bases between. Per germline, CDR1 SNHLY and CDR2 FYNNEI. The CDR3 has 12 residues. The CDR3 reads CASSGGLYGYTF. The CDR3 region has the DNA TGTGCCAGCAGTGGTGGGCTCTATGGCTACACCTTC.

The rearrangement links TRBV19 to TRBJ1-2; no clear D. There are 15 residues in the CDR3. Trimming removed 4 bases from V and 4 bases from J, with 16 bases in between. Germline loops: CDR1 LNHDA, CDR2 SQIVND (reference sequence). The CDR3 DNA is TGTGCCAGTAGTACCACTCGGGAGGCCAGCTATGGCTACACCTTC. It translates to CASSTTREASYGYTF. Full variable domain (outside the CDR3, taken from reference TRBV19 and TRBJ1-2): DGGITQSPKYLFRKEGQNVTLSCEQNLNHDAMYWYRQDPGQGLRLIYYSQIVNDFQKGDIAEGYSVSREKKESFPLTVTSAQKNPTAFYLCASSTTREASYGYTFGSGTRLTVV.

The table lists this clone with a count of one. J is TRBJ2-5 and V is TRBV6-6, with a possible D match to TRBD1 (6 bases). CDR1 is MNHNY, CDR2 SVGAGI, per germline (reference sequence). Trimming stripped 1 base from V and 5 bases from J, with 17 bases between. The CDR3 extends over 16 amino acids. The CDR3 nucleotides are TGTGCCAGCAGTTACTTTACAGGGCAATGGCAGGAGACCCAGTACTTC. Translating it yields CASSYFTGQWQETQYF.

The chain combines TRBV19 with TRBJ2-7; no reliable D call. There are 14 residues in the CDR3. Germline-derived CDR1 and CDR2 are LNHDA and SQIVND (reference sequence). Trimming shortened V by 3 bases and J by 2 bases, and 11 bases separated the two germline ends. The chain's CDR3 is CASSISGQPYEQYF. CDR3 DNA sequence: TGTGCCAGTAGTATCTCTGGGCAGCCCTACGAGCAGTACTTC.

V is TRBV4-3 and J is TRBJ1-1; D uncertain. This CDR3 has 15 residues. The germline V and J ends were trimmed by 1 base and 4 bases, with 13 bases remaining between them. Germline V gene lookup returns CDR1 LGHNA and CDR2 YSLEER. The CDR3 loop is CASSQGEGRGTEAFF. CDR3 in DNA: TGCGCCAGCAGCCAAGGGGAAGGACGGGGCACTGAAGCTTTCTTT.

This clone has only a few counts. This sample also contains other DNA sequences that code for the same CDR3. The chain has TRBV29-1 and TRBJ1-2; 7 bases map to TRBD1. Per germline, CDR1 SQVTM and CDR2 ANQGSEA. CDR3 length: 11 residues. The V segment lost 4 bases and the J segment 4 bases; nucleotides outside the gene matches: 0. CDR3 nucleotide sequence: TGCAGCGTTGGGGACAGCTATGGCTACACCTTC. Translation gives CSVGDSYGYTF. Variable domain in full (rest from reference TRBV29-1 and TRBJ1-2): SAVISQKPSRDICQRGTSLTIQCQVDSQVTMMFWYRQQPGQSLTLIATANQGSEATYESGFVIDKFPISRPNLTFSTLTVSNMSPEDSSIYLCSVGDSYGYTFGSGTRLTVV.

The chain carries TRBV29-1 and TRBJ1-1; 9 bases map to TRBD1. Trimming cost V 7 bases and J 8 bases; bases outside gene matches: 8. The CDR3 totals 12 residues. Germline CDR1 SQVTM, CDR2 ANQGSEA. CDR3 protein: CSGLTGTGEAFF. The CDR3, as DNA: TGCAGCGGTTTAACAGGGACAGGGGAAGCTTTCTTT.

The sample holds one count of this clone. J is TRBJ2-7 and V is TRBV11-2, with D perhaps TRBD1 (5 bases). The CDR3 spans 15 residues. The V gene lost 3 bases and the J gene lost 6 bases, with 18 bases spanning the gap. The V gene's germline CDR1 is SGHAT and CDR2 FQNNGV. The CDR3 DNA sequence: TGTGCCAGCAGCTTTACAGGTCGCTGGCGTGGCGAGCAGTACTTC. The encoded protein is CASSFTGRWRGEQYF.